This T cell receptor (beta chain) was obtained from a study of T cell repertoires in cytomegalovirus infection. Of note for this clonotype: Its antigen remains unidentified.

Trimming removed 5 bases at V and 2 bases at J, with 16 bases between. Germline CDR1 is SEHNR and CDR2 is FQNEAQ (reference sequence). The CDR3 length is 16 residues. TCRdb reprocessed the reads via MiXCR and lists one record per CDR3 protein. The sample contains 350,000 to 550,000 distinct CDR3 sequences, 25% to 40% of which appear only once. The study, taken as a whole, reports: Using cumulative public TCR beta family frequency, the authors identified those who carried CMV together with the relevant HLA. HLA-C-restricted CMV-specific TCR beta clonotypes prevailed in the ex vivo response.

The V call is TRBV7-9, the J call TRBJ2-1; tentatively, D is TRBD2 (6 bases). The material sequenced was PBMCs. The origin of this receptor is a human donor in good health (CMV status not recorded). Some clones in this sample may be carry-over from other donors' samples. The CDR3 here is CASSTHRGVPYNEQFF. CDR3 in DNA: TGTGCCAGCAGCACCCATCGCGGGGTACCCTACAATGAGCAGTTCTTC.